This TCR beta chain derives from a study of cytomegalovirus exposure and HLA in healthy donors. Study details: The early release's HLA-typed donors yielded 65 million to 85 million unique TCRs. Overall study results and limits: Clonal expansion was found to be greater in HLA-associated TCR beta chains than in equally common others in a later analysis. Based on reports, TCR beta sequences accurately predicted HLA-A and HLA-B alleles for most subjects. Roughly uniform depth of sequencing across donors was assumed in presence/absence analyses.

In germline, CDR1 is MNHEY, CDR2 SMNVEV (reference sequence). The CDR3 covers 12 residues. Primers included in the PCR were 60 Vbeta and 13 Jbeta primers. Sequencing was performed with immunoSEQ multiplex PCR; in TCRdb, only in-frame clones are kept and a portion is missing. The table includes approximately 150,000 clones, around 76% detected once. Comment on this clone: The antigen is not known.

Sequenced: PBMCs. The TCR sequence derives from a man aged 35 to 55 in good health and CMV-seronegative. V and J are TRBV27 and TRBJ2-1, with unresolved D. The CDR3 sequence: CAAGRFYYEQFF. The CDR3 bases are TGTGCAGCAGGCAGGTTTTATTATGAGCAGTTCTTC.